This T cell receptor (beta chain) was captured by sequencing in a study of circulating CD8 cells and anti-PD-1 response in melanoma. Using 15 ng of total RNA, TCR libraries were made with the QIAseq Immune Repertoire TCR panel. From the reads, TCRdb called clonotypes with MiXCR, one entry per CDR3 protein. Of roughly 730 distinct CDR3 sequences in the sample, approximately 4.5% were seen once. Germline V gene data show CDR1 as LNHDA and CDR2 as SQIVND (reference sequence). The CDR3 runs to 14 residues. The ends lost 3 bases at V and 2 bases at J; junction bases unmatched: 4. This clonotype is medium-sized within its sample. Sorting of live CD3+CD8+TCRalphabeta+ cells by PD-1 and/or TIGIT gave four subsets.

This chain links TRBV19 with TRBJ2-7; TRBD1 agrees at 7 bases. The sequencing used CD8+ T cells from PBMCs, collected at baseline or after one month of anti-PD-1 therapy (not recorded which). The clonotype was recovered from a human donor with melanoma. CDR3 sequence reads: CASSMGQIAYEQYF. The CDR3 coding sequence is TGTGCCAGTAGTATGGGACAGATAGCCTACGAGCAGTACTTC.